The present T cell receptor beta chain was sequenced within a study of a mutant IDH1 vaccine in newly diagnosed glioma. V was trimmed by 0 bases and J by 6 bases, leaving 6 bases between them. Looked up from germline, CDR1 is ENHRY and CDR2 is SYGVKD. This CDR3 contains 12 residues. The time point is: week 47, end of study. Every single dose of the vaccine, 300 ug of mutant IDH1 20-mer peptide, came with topical imiquimod. Each of the donors came in with new WHO grade 3 or 4 astrocytomas that were IDH1-mutant and ATRX-lost. The protocol was immunoSEQ multiplex PCR, while the TCRdb copy is restricted to in-frame clones and leaves out a portion. The sample lists more than 35,000 clones, roughly 70% occurring once. Regarding this clone: As yet, its antigen is unknown.

The sequence derives from a man aged 40-50 years with glioma. Sequenced material: PBMCs, taken from a glioma patient whose treatment included an IDH1 peptide vaccine. The rearrangement uses TRBV10-3 and TRBJ2-7, with D perhaps TRBD1 or TRBD2 (5 bases each). This CDR3 is CAISESRGEQYF. For the CDR3, the DNA is TGTGCCATCAGTGAGTCGAGGGGCGAGCAGTACTTC.